A single sample gave rise to the 10 T cell receptor beta chains below, sequenced in a study of blood T cell repertoires in COVID-19. Sequencing was performed with immunoSEQ multiplex PCR; in TCRdb, only in-frame clones are kept and a portion is missing. The data hold fewer than 400,000 clones, with 89% observed a single time. Sequencing input: PBMCs or T cells enriched from blood (not recorded which). These receptors were collected from a woman in her twenties or thirties who had recovered from COVID-19.

The V gene is TRBV18, the J gene TRBJ1-1, with 7 nucleotides matching TRBD1. This CDR3 region has 15 residues. The V gene's germline CDR1 is KGHSH and CDR2 LQKENI. V shed 1 base, J shed 1 base, and the junction held 3 bases outside the gene matches. The CDR3: CASSPLGTANTEAFF. In nucleotides, the CDR3 is TGTGCCAGCTCACCACTTGGGACAGCGAACACTGAAGCTTTCTTT.

A single count supports this clone. The rearrangement uses TRBV7-8 and TRBJ1-5; 12 bases are a match to TRBD1. The CDR3 is 16 residues long. Losses at the gene ends were 5 bases for V and 3 bases for J; bases not matched to a gene: 5. The germline V gene has CDR1 SGHVS and CDR2 FQNEAQ. The CDR3 DNA reads as TGTGCCAGCAGCGAGGGGACAGGGGGCATCAATCAGCCCCAGCATTTT. The encoded protein is CASSEGTGGINQPQHF.

There are a few counts of this clone. The CDR3 nucleotides are TGTGCCAGCAGCTTCGTAGGGGGCGACTACGAGCAGTACTTC. Protein product: CASSFVGGDYEQYF. V and J are TRBV5-4 and TRBJ2-7, with 7 bases lining up with TRBD1. CDR3 size: 14 residues. Germline CDR1 reads SGHNT; CDR2 reads YYREEE (reference sequence). V trimming: 2 bases; J trimming: 3 bases; junction bases outside the gene matches: 5.

J is TRBJ1-6 and V is TRBV5-1, with a tentative D call TRBD1 (6 bases). The CDR3 is 16 amino acids. Between the trimmed V and J ends, which lost 0 bases and 9 bases, there was a span of 16 bases. Germline V gene sequence: CDR1 SGHRS, CDR2 YFSETQ. The DNA of the CDR3 is TGCGCCAGCAGCTTGGCTCGGAACAGGGAGGGTTCACCCCTCCACTTT. Translated: CASSLARNREGSPLHF. Supplemented by reference TRBV5-1 and TRBJ1-6, the full variable domain reads KAGVTQTPRYLIKTRGQQVTLSCSPISGHRSVSWYQQTPGQGLQFLFEYFSETQRNKGNFPGRFSGRQFSNSRSEMNVSTLELGDSALYLCASSLARNREGSPLHFGNGTRLTVT.

The gene calls are TRBV20-1 and TRBJ1-3; D is perhaps TRBD1 (6 bases). The CDR3 runs 14 residues. V was cut by 3 bases and J by 6 bases, with 15 bases left in between. Germline values: CDR1 DFQATT, CDR2 SNEGSKA (reference sequence). The CDR3 region has the DNA TGCAGTGCTAGTAACGGACAGATTACAAACACCATATATTTT. Its protein is CSASNGQITNTIYF.

The rearrangement links TRBV19 to TRBJ2-1; no clear D. CDR1 and CDR2 from the germline V gene are LNHDA and SQIVND (reference sequence). CDR3 size: 15 residues. Trimming cost V 7 bases and J 0 bases, with 13 bases left between them. The CDR3 DNA follows: TGTGCCAGTACCGATCAGATATTCTCCTACAATGAGCAGTTCTTC. This sequence encodes CASTDQIFSYNEQFF.

V gene TRBV5-1 combines with J gene TRBJ1-2; TRBD1 matches 8 bases. V lost 0 bases and J lost 7; bases outside the gene matches: 11. The CDR3 contains 16 residues. Germline CDR1 is SGHRS and CDR2 is YFSETQ. The CDR3 nucleotides are TGCGCCAGCAGCTTGGCCTTTTCAGGGGGCTCGGGTGGCTACACCTTC. Encoded protein: CASSLAFSGGSGGYTF.

V gene TRBV10-2 combines with J gene TRBJ2-7, with D possibly TRBD1 on 6 matching bases. This CDR3 spans 12 amino acids. Germline V gene sequence: CDR1 WSHSY, CDR2 SAAADI. V was cut by 10 bases and J by 3 bases, with 13 bases left in between. The CDR3 reads CATRTEFYEQYF. The CDR3 coding sequence is TGCGCCACCAGGACAGAGTTCTACGAGCAGTACTTC.

The rearrangement links TRBV9 to TRBJ2-1; D gene unclear. Germline V gene sequence: CDR1 SGDLS, CDR2 YYNGEE. This CDR3 comprises 14 residues. Trimming took off 0 bases at V and 6 bases at J, with 10 bases between the two ends. The CDR3 nucleotides read TGTGCCAGCAGCGTAGGCGGTCCTCTCAATGAGCAGTTCTTC. Translation gives CASSVGGPLNEQFF.

This chain connects TRBV7-3 to TRBJ1-1, with 9 bases lining up with TRBD1. The CDR3 contains 16 residues. Germline lookup yields CDR1 SGHTA and CDR2 FQGTGA. Unmatched junction bases numbered 7, after V lost 3 bases and J lost 2 bases. The CDR3 sequence is CASSFPGQGPNTEAFF. The CDR3 bases are TGTGCCAGCAGCTTTCCGGGACAGGGCCCCAACACTGAAGCTTTCTTT.